This entry describes one T cell receptor beta chain. Its antigen remains undetermined. Base quality data are lacking; no much larger clone is found one base away. The CDR3, cysteine through phenylalanine, is 15 amino acids long. The sequence is cut down to CDR3 DNA, 45 bases in frame from base 1. Clipping removes 4 bases from V and 2 bases from J, with 4 as the unmatched junction base count. Based on the germline V gene, the CDR1 and CDR2 sequences are SGHTA and FQGNSA. This record comes from a study of blood T cell repertoires in COVID-19 (dated by TCRdb to 2018 to 2020). With regard to the full study: Collaborator samples came from the United States, Italy and Spain and covered acute and convalescent phases of COVID-19. The prospective study material was composed of cDNA or gDNA derived from T cells, B-cell-depleted T cells, or PBMCs. Deeply sampled blood TCRbeta repertoires from subjects exposed to, actively infected with, or recovered from COVID-19 were included in the dataset. The repertoires were made available in a free public database intended to serve as a resource for research on the immune response to SARS-CoV-2. Nearly every sample came with metadata listing a de-identified subject ID, COVID-19 status, age in years and sex. Samples came from the ongoing ImmuneRACE study (first 160 participants) plus 1,254 subjects from 6 global collaborators. Where available, HLA class I and class II types were taken from metadata supplied by the sample provider and were not determined by assay-based typing. The paper as a whole reports these results and caveats: The amount of clinical and demographic metadata varied by source and participant and was provided uncurated.

The collaborating institutions used their own protocols to collect whole blood in K2EDTA tubes. For TCRbeta analysis, collaborators shipped samples as frozen whole blood, isolated PBMCs, or DNA extracted from either of those sample types. TCRbeta CDR3 regions were amplified from genomic DNA by means of the immunoSEQ Assay, a bias-controlled multiplex PCR. In the source study's methods: Within the assay, amplification of reference gene primers was used to estimate how many nucleated cells each sample contained. To quantify the absolute abundance of each unique TCRbeta CDR3 rearrangement, sequence reads were collapsed and filtered. For each sample, productive Simpson clonality was calculated as the square root of Simpson's diversity index across productive rearrangements. TCRdb mirrors the immuneACCESS table, restricted to in-frame sequences. Some clones are absent from its copies; in checked studies, under half trace to an unresolved V gene, and the reason for the others is unknown. The DNA gave D and trimming, while V, J and clone size come from that table. A total of about 73,000 clones appear in this sample, 83% of them only once. The biggest ten clones account for around 5.6% of the sample.

This TCR was sampled from a woman aged 55-69 years with acute or convalescent COVID-19. The chain links TRBV7-2 with TRBJ2-5; TRBD2 aligns with 10 central bases. The sequenced sample consisted of peripheral blood. The CDR3 loop reads CASSSRTSGQETQYF. The base sequence is TGTGCCAGCAGCTCCCGGACTAGCGGACAAGAGACCCAGTACTTC.